This is a list of T cell receptor beta chains from one sample in a study of blood T cell repertoires in COVID-19. Using immunoSEQ multiplex PCR, the repertoire was profiled, and TCRdb retains in-frame clones only, with some absent. The sample shows about 400,000 clones, 80% to 90% of them seen only once. The sequenced material came from peripheral blood. These receptor sequences come from a woman younger than 45 with acute or convalescent COVID-19. The CDR3 runs from the conserved cysteine through the conserved F or W. The D gene is left open where the match is weak. A clone size is listed for some rows: how often the clone was seen (once, few, many), or a class if it is expanded.

CDR3nt,CDR3aa,v_gene,j_gene,abundance,d_gene
TGTGCAAGTCGCAACGGGACAGACTATGGCTACACCTTC,CASRNGTDYGYTF,TRBV12-2,TRBJ1-2,-,-
TGTGCCAGCTCACCACCCGGGACTAGCGGCAACAATGAGCAGTTCTTC,CASSPPGTSGNNEQFF,TRBV18,TRBJ2-1,-,TRBD2
TGTGCCAGCAGAAGTCCGGGATTGAGAGGCTACACCTTC,CASRSPGLRGYTF,TRBV28,TRBJ1-2,few,-
TGTGCCATCAGTGAGGGCGGGGGGACACCTTATGGCTACACCTTC,CAISEGGGTPYGYTF,TRBV10-3,TRBJ1-2,-,-
TGTGCCAGCAGCTTCGGGACTCTCACAGATACGCAGTATTTT,CASSFGTLTDTQYF,TRBV5-8,TRBJ2-3,-,-
TGTGCCAGCAGTGGAGGACAGGGAGGAAGGAATCAGCCCCAGCATTTT,CASSGGQGGRNQPQHF,TRBV2,TRBJ1-5,-,TRBD1
TGTGCCAGTAGTAGTACAGGAGACTCTGGAAACACCATATATTTT,CASSSTGDSGNTIYF,TRBV19,TRBJ1-3,-,-
TGTGCCAGCAGGCGCTACGAGCAGTACTTC,CASRRYEQYF,TRBV28,TRBJ2-7,-,-
TGTGCCACCAGCAGGTCCGGACTAAACGAGCAGTACTTC,CATSRSGLNEQYF,TRBV15,TRBJ2-7,once,-
TGTGCCAGCAGCCGAGGTGGCATATACAATGAGCAGTTCTTC,CASSRGGIYNEQFF,TRBV4-2,TRBJ2-1,-,-
TGTGCCAGCAGTTTATCAAGGACAGCCGAAGCTTTCTTT,CASSLSRTAEAFF,TRBV27,TRBJ1-1,-,-
TGTGCCAGTAGTATTGGGGGACTGACGAATCAGCCCCAGCATTTT,CASSIGGLTNQPQHF,TRBV19,TRBJ1-5,-,-